These 24 T cell receptor beta chains originate from one sample sequenced in a study of CD8+CD57+ T cells in acquired aplastic anemia (dated by TCRdb to 2017 to 2018). Flow cytometry had shown CD8+CD57+ cell expansion in the patients selected for sequencing. The instrument given in TCRdb is Illumina HiSeq 2000. TCR beta VDJ combination and CDR3 sequence profiling used genomic DNA as the template. The raw public data were reprocessed by TCRdb itself: fastp quality trimming at Q25, MiXCR clonotype calling, in-frame beta chains only. One record per CDR3 amino acid sequence lists the most common genes and DNA. The sample yields approximately 190,000 distinct CDR3 sequences; just under 50% were counted once. The ten top clones hold approximately 9.4% of the sample. The sequenced sample consisted of sorted CD4+, CD8+, or CD8+CD57+ T cells (not recorded which) from PBMCs. Receptors originate from a human donor with aplastic anemia.

The rearrangement joins TRBV2 to TRBJ1-5; 9 bases line up with TRBD1. The CDR3 is 15 residues long. Germline-derived CDR1 and CDR2 are SNHLY and FYNNEI. V lost 6 bases, J lost 3 bases, and 6 bases stayed unmatched. The DNA of the CDR3 is TGTGCCAGCAGCGGGACAGGGTCATTCAATCAGCCCCAGCATTTT. Translation: CASSGTGSFNQPQHF. The whole variable domain, remainder taken from reference TRBV2 and TRBJ1-5, is EPEVTQTPSHQVTQMGQEVILRCVPISNHLYFYWYRQILGQKVEFLVSFYNNEISEKSEIFDDQFSVERPDGSNFTLKIRSTKLEDSAMYFCASSGTGSFNQPQHFGDGTRLSIL.

This clonotype was counted a few times. The chain couples TRBV15 to TRBJ1-1; D gene ambiguous. This CDR3 has 14 residues. Germline-derived CDR1 and CDR2 are LNHNV and YYDKDF (reference sequence). V was cut by 1 base and J by 5 bases, with 11 bases left in between. CDR3 DNA: TGTGCCACCAGCAGAGGTATTACGTGGACTGAAGCTTTCTTT. Translated, it gives CATSRGITWTEAFF.

This clonotype appeared many times. The J gene is TRBJ1-2, the V gene TRBV19; D might be TRBD1 (5 bases). V lost 1 base and J lost 8, with 11 bases in between. The germline gives CDR1 LNHDA, CDR2 SQIVND (reference sequence). This CDR3 is built from 13 residues. The CDR3 loop reads CASSIVQEWGYTF. The CDR3 DNA reads TGTGCCAGTAGTATAGTACAGGAGTGGGGCTACACCTTC.

The CDR3 is CASRDYPYNEQFF. As DNA, the CDR3 is TGTGCCAGCCGGGACTACCCGTACAATGAGCAGTTCTTC. This rearrangement joins TRBV2 to TRBJ2-1; 7 nucleotides agree with TRBD2. Germline V gene data show CDR1 as SNHLY and CDR2 as FYNNEI. The V and J ends lost 8 bases and 4 bases, in that order; junction bases with no gene match: 5. The CDR3 consists of 13 residues.

J is TRBJ2-3 and V is TRBV20-1; no clear D. The CDR3 covers 13 residues. Germline V gene sequence: CDR1 DFQATT, CDR2 SNEGSKA (reference sequence). Trimming pared 3 bases from V and 0 bases from J, leaving 7 bases between. The CDR3 region has the DNA TGCAGTGCTAGCCCTGGGAGCACAGATACGCAGTATTTT. Translation: CSASPGSTDTQYF.

V usage is TRBV29-1 and J usage is TRBJ2-7, with TRBD2 matching 11 bases. This CDR3 has 13 amino acids. V was pared by 6 bases and J by 4 bases, with 5 bases of the junction left unmatched. The V gene's germline CDR1 is SQVTM and CDR2 ANQGSEA. In DNA form, the CDR3 reads TGCAGCGTCGAACTAGCGGGAGAGTACGAGCAGTACTTC. Its protein product is CSVELAGEYEQYF.

The chain carries TRBV20-1 and TRBJ1-2; D gene unclear. Germline CDR1 DFQATT, CDR2 SNEGSKA (reference sequence). This CDR3 has 15 amino acids. V lost 0 bases to trimming and J lost 4 bases, with 15 bases between them. CDR3: CSARESHRDRYGYTF. CDR3 sequence (DNA): TGCAGTGCTAGAGAGTCCCACAGAGATCGCTATGGCTACACCTTC.

For this clonotype: A much more abundant neighbour one base away suggests this may be a read error. The chain recombines TRBV13 with TRBJ2-7; TRBD1 matches at 9 bases. From germline, CDR1 is PRHDT and CDR2 FYEKMQ (reference sequence). There are 17 residues in the CDR3. The DNA of the CDR3 is TGCGCCAGCAGCTTGGGGGGGCACGGGACAGGGTTCTACGAGCAGTACTTC. This translates into CASSLGGHGTGFYEQYF.

At least ten counts were recorded for this clonotype. The chain couples TRBV7-9 to TRBJ2-1, with TRBD2 identical over 7 bases. Germline CDR1 and CDR2: SEHNR and FQNEAQ (reference sequence). V was pared by 5 bases and J by 10 bases, with 20 bases of the junction left unmatched. This CDR3 contains 17 residues. CDR3: CASSLPGGPTVGGEQFF. The CDR3 coding sequence is TGTGCCAGCAGCCTGCCTGGCGGGCCGACCGTGGGGGGGGAGCAGTTCTTC.

This clonotype has just a few counts. The V gene is TRBV5-6, the J gene TRBJ1-5; no definite D call. The ends were cut back, 0 bases at V and 1 base at J, with 2 bases in the middle. Germline values: CDR1 SGHDT, CDR2 YYEEEE. This CDR3 has 13 residues. The CDR3 is CASSLVSNQPQHF. The CDR3 DNA is TGTGCCAGCAGCTTGGTCAGCAATCAGCCCCAGCATTTT.

The chain links TRBV7-7 to TRBJ2-2, with D unclear. Germline loops: CDR1 SSHAT, CDR2 FNYEAQ (reference sequence). V lost 4 bases and J 4 bases, leaving 4 bases between the germline ends. The CDR3 has 12 amino acids. CDR3 sequence (DNA): TGTGCCAGCAGCTCGATCACCGGGGAGCTGTTTTTT. Translating gives CASSSITGELFF.

This clonotype showed up many times. This chain connects TRBV12-3 or TRBV12-4 to TRBJ1-1, with a possible D match to TRBD1 (5 bases). Trimming removed 5 bases from V and 1 base from J, with 14 bases in between. This CDR3 contains 15 residues. In nucleotides, the CDR3 is TGTGCCAGCAGTCCAGAATACCAGGGGAACACTGAAGCTTTCTTT. Protein sequence: CASSPEYQGNTEAFF.

This clonotype was found many times. The J gene is TRBJ2-7, the V gene TRBV6-5; D gene uncertain. Germline-derived CDR1 and CDR2 are MNHEY and SVGAGI. V was clipped by 6 bases and J by 5 bases, with 14 bases between them. The CDR3 is 13 amino acids. This CDR3 is CASSLTLKDEQYF. The CDR3 DNA sequence: TGTGCCAGCAGCTTGACACTGAAAGACGAGCAGTACTTC.

This clonotype occurred once. The rearrangement uses TRBV5-1 and TRBJ2-7; D possibly corresponds to TRBD1 (5 bases). The CDR3 has 15 residues. Germline V gene sequence: CDR1 SGHRS, CDR2 YFSETQ. Trimming removed 3 bases from V and 2 bases from J, with 15 bases in between. CDR3 sequence (DNA): TGCGCCAGCAGCTCCCTGGCAGGGCAGGCCTACGAGCAGTACTTC. Translated: CASSSLAGQAYEQYF.

This clonotype has at least ten counts. The CDR3 nucleotides are TGCAGTGCTAGAAGTATAGGGACGGCCTACGAGCAGTACTTC. Translating it yields CSARSIGTAYEQYF. The chain carries TRBV20-1 and TRBJ2-7, with D perhaps being TRBD1 or TRBD2 (5 bases each). Germline V gives CDR1 DFQATT, CDR2 SNEGSKA (reference sequence). Trimming took 2 bases from V and 2 from J, leaving 13 bases between them. The CDR3 is 14 residues long.

The V gene is TRBV2, the J gene TRBJ1-4, with 9 bases fitting TRBD1. This CDR3 contains 14 residues. Germline lookup yields CDR1 SNHLY and CDR2 FYNNEI. The J segment lost 5 bases and the V segment lost 4 bases, leaving 2 bases of the junction unmatched. This CDR3 is CASSGGTGNEKLFF. In nucleotides, the CDR3 is TGTGCCAGCAGTGGCGGGACAGGGAATGAAAAACTGTTTTTT. Together with reference TRBV2 and TRBJ1-4, the CDR3 gives the full variable domain: EPEVTQTPSHQVTQMGQEVILRCVPISNHLYFYWYRQILGQKVEFLVSFYNNEISEKSEIFDDQFSVERPDGSNFTLKIRSTKLEDSAMYFCASSGGTGNEKLFFGSGTQLSVL.

The genes are TRBV5-1 and TRBJ1-1; D remains unclear. Germline lookup yields CDR1 SGHRS and CDR2 YFSETQ. The V gene lost 0 bases and the J gene lost 4 bases, with 13 bases spanning the gap. This CDR3 region has 15 residues. In DNA, the CDR3 is TGCGCCAGCAGCTTGGCTGGGTCGGTCGGCACTGAAGCTTTCTTT. Translating gives CASSLAGSVGTEAFF.

J is TRBJ2-3 and V is TRBV6-1, with D tentatively TRBD1 (5 bases). Germline CDR1 reads MNHNS; CDR2 reads SASEGT. Deletions cut 8 bases from V and 0 bases from J, with 15 bases between. CDR3 length: 15 amino acids. CDR3 amino acids: CASSPVRGSTDTQYF. The CDR3 nucleotides are TGTGCCAGCTCACCAGTAAGGGGCAGCACAGATACGCAGTATTTT.

The chain couples TRBV5-1 to TRBJ2-1; TRBD1 is a possible D gene (6 bases). Trimming shortened V by 4 bases and J by 3 bases, and 8 bases separated the two germline ends. The CDR3 totals 13 residues. CDR1 is SGHRS and CDR2 is YFSETQ in the germline V gene. The CDR3 reads CASSEQGYNEQFF. The CDR3 DNA is TGCGCCAGCAGCGAACAGGGCTACAATGAGCAGTTCTTC.

Many counts were recorded for this clonotype. The chain couples TRBV12-3 or TRBV12-4 to TRBJ1-2, with TRBD1 as a possible D gene (6 bases). V lost 6 bases, J lost 7 bases, and 21 bases lay in between. This CDR3 spans 15 amino acids. CDR3 region: CASRIRGSLLPGYTF. CDR3 bases: TGTGCCAGCAGAATCAGGGGATCTCTTCTGCCTGGCTACACCTTC.

V gene TRBV2 combines with J gene TRBJ2-7, with 8 positions matching TRBD1. Germline assignment: CDR1 SNHLY and CDR2 FYNNEI. There are 14 residues in the CDR3. The V gene end was trimmed by 5 bases and the J gene end by 0 bases; junction bases not matched to a gene: 3. The CDR3 reads CASSKDRVSYEQYF. DNA for the CDR3: TGTGCCAGCAGTAAGGACAGGGTCTCCTACGAGCAGTACTTC.

Points on this clonotype: The junction differs from germline at one of its ends, possibly a read error. CDR3 loop: CASSPTDNSPLHF. CDR3 sequence (DNA): TGTGCTAGCAGCCCCACAGATAATTCACCCCTCCACTTT. The rearrangement uses TRBV7-7 and TRBJ1-6; D not certain. The CDR3 extends over 13 amino acids. Germline CDR1 and CDR2: SSHAT and FNYEAQ (reference sequence).

The chain links TRBV2 to TRBJ1-4; D ambiguous. CDR3 length: 13 amino acids. Germline CDR1 reads SNHLY; CDR2 reads FYNNEI. Trimming took 5 bases from V and 9 from J, leaving 13 bases between them. The CDR3 loop reads CASSYGSPQKLFF. The CDR3 nucleotides read TGTGCCAGCAGTTACGGAAGCCCCCAAAAACTGTTTTTT.

This clonotype showed up just a few times. The V gene is TRBV18, the J gene TRBJ2-3, with D possibly matching TRBD2 (6 bases). The germline V and J ends were trimmed by 1 base and 4 bases, with 12 bases remaining between them. The CDR3 covers 15 residues. The germline gives CDR1 KGHSH, CDR2 LQKENI. The CDR3 here is CASSPLAEKPDTQYF. CDR3 nucleotides: TGTGCCAGCTCACCACTAGCGGAGAAACCAGATACGCAGTATTTT.